Each of the 5 T cell receptor beta chains below was sequenced from the same sample in a study of shared clonotypes between healthy human individuals. Data came from immunoSEQ multiplex PCR; TCRdb stores just in-frame clones and leaves some out. The sample contains around 1,100,000 clones, approximately 77% of which appear only once. The sequenced sample consisted of memory CD4+ T cells from PBMCs. Subset described: CD45RA-negative fraction. The receptors stem from a man between 18 and 35 years old in good health. Some clones in this sample may be carry-over from other donors' samples.

V is TRBV30 and J is TRBJ2-1; TRBD2 agrees at 7 bases. Germline loops: CDR1 GTSNPN, CDR2 SVGIG (reference sequence). The CDR3 is 16 residues long. Losses at the gene ends were 3 bases for V and 1 base for J; bases not matched to a gene: 9. The CDR3 region is CAWSGGSDPSYNEQFF. The CDR3 bases are TGTGCCTGGAGCGGGGGGAGCGACCCTTCCTACAATGAGCAGTTCTTC.

The rearrangement uses TRBV19 and TRBJ1-1; no reliable D call. Germline V gives CDR1 LNHDA, CDR2 SQIVND (reference sequence). The CDR3 is 15 amino acids. V gave up 5 bases and J gave up 0 bases, with 13 bases separating them. This chain's CDR3 is CASSPRTLVNTEAFF. The DNA for the CDR3 is TGTGCCAGTAGTCCCAGGACGCTGGTGAACACTGAAGCTTTCTTT.

As for this clone: The same CDR3 can be traced to other DNA sequences in this sample. The rearrangement uses TRBV11-2 and TRBJ2-7; D ambiguous. V was shortened by 6 bases and J by 2 bases, with 5 bases between the two germline ends. The CDR3 sequence is 11 residues long. From germline, CDR1 is SGHAT and CDR2 FQNNGV. The CDR3 sequence: CASSLAYEQYF. CDR3 bases: TGTGCCAGCAGTCTCGCCTACGAGCAGTACTTC.

This chain uses TRBV7-8 with TRBJ1-4, with TRBD1 identical over 7 bases. The V gene end was trimmed by 3 bases and the J gene end by 4 bases; junction bases not matched to a gene: 5. This CDR3 spans 15 amino acids. CDR1 is SGHVS, CDR2 FQNEAQ, per germline. This CDR3 is CASSFQGVINEKLFF. The CDR3 DNA follows: TGTGCCAGCAGCTTCCAGGGGGTCATTAATGAAAAACTGTTTTTT.

The CDR3 DNA follows: TGTGCCAGCAGCTTAGCAAGCGGGAGGGGGAATGAGCAGTTCTTC. Amino acid sequence: CASSLASGRGNEQFF. The chain carries TRBV11-2 and TRBJ2-1; TRBD2 aligns across 10 bases. This CDR3 has 15 amino acids. With V trimmed by 1 base and J by 7 bases, 4 bases remained unmatched. Germline values: CDR1 SGHAT, CDR2 FQNNGV.